In this sample, the clone carrying this T cell receptor (beta chain) turned up a few times. This sample is part of a study of spatial heterogeneity in lung cancer. The CDR3 runs to 13 residues. CDR1 and CDR2 (germline): SEHNR, FQNEAQ (reference sequence). Trimming stripped 5 bases from V and 4 bases from J, with 11 bases between. Described time point: blood at routine non-recurrence follow-up after resection. Whole RNA came from tumor, nontumor lung or frozen PBMC and was sequenced without being sorted. Each CDR3 protein gets one entry after TCRdb re-called the 5' RACE reads with MiXCR. This sample has about 120,000 distinct CDR3 sequences, with 12% found just once.

Sequenced here: PBMCs, sampled at follow-up. The chain has TRBV7-9 and TRBJ2-5, with unresolved D. The TCR comes from a male donor with early-stage non-small cell lung cancer. The CDR3 reads CASSARSGETQYF. In DNA form, the CDR3 reads TGTGCCAGCAGCGCGCGATCAGGAGAGACCCAGTACTTC.